A single sample is the source of the 18 T cell receptor beta chains below, sequenced in a study of control samples from healthy donors and cancer patients. TCRdb keeps only in-frame clones here, not all; method: immunoSEQ multiplex PCR. The profile covers 120,000 or so clones, with more than 75% appearing a single time and around 1.8% taken by the ten largest. Sequenced sample: blood. The receptors here all came from a man aged 18 to 29 in good health.

The rearrangement links TRBV12-3 or TRBV12-4 to TRBJ2-3; D gene uncertain. Trimming took 6 bases from V and 7 from J, leaving 8 bases between them. The CDR3 spans 11 residues. This CDR3 is CASRDHYTQYF. The CDR3, as DNA: TGTGCCAGCAGGGACCATTATACGCAGTATTTT.

The rearrangement links TRBV4-3 to TRBJ2-7; 7 nucleotides agree with TRBD1. Trimming at V came to 1 base and at J to 4 bases, leaving 22 bases not matched to a gene. Germline CDR1 reads LGHNA; CDR2 reads YSLEER. CDR3 length: 20 residues. CDR3 sequence (DNA): TGCGCCAGCAGCCAAGGCTCCGTCCCCCTCACCCGGGACAGTTCTTACGAGCAGTACTTC. Residues: CASSQGSVPLTRDSSYEQYF.

The chain recombines TRBV4-3 with TRBJ1-6; no clear D. The length of the CDR3 is 16 residues. CDR1 LGHNA and CDR2 YSLEER come from the germline V gene. The V gene lost 0 bases and the J gene lost 7 bases, with 13 bases spanning the gap. CDR3 DNA: TGCGCCAGCAGCCAAGATCATCGTCCAGAAAATTCACCCCTCCACTTT. Its protein product is CASSQDHRPENSPLHF.

This clone came up once. V usage is TRBV6-5 and J usage is TRBJ2-2; TRBD1 matches at 7 bases. Germline loops: CDR1 MNHEY, CDR2 SVGAGI. Trimming removed 8 bases from V and 5 bases from J; junction bases left unmatched: 8. This CDR3 is 14 amino acids long. DNA for the CDR3: TGTGCCAGCCGGGGCAGGGGGTTGACCGGGGAGCTGTTTTTT. As protein: CASRGRGLTGELFF.

This chain connects TRBV28 to TRBJ2-2, with 8 bases aligning to TRBD2. The junction had 7 bases not matched to a gene; V was cut back by 6 bases and J by 1 base. Per germline, CDR1 MDHEN and CDR2 SYDVKM. The CDR3 is 16 residues long. CDR3 in amino acids: CASRYSGAMNTGELFF. CDR3 nucleotides: TGTGCCAGCAGATATAGCGGGGCGATGAACACCGGGGAGCTGTTTTTT.

This clone has only one observation. This rearrangement joins TRBV7-8 to TRBJ1-3, with D unclear. There are 15 residues in the CDR3. Germline V gives CDR1 SGHVS, CDR2 FQNEAQ. V lost 5 bases, J lost 0 bases, and 11 bases lay in between. This chain's CDR3 is CASSPIFPSGNTIYF. CDR3 bases: TGTGCCAGCAGCCCAATTTTCCCCTCTGGAAACACCATATATTTT.

This clone was seen a single time. The chain links TRBV18 to TRBJ2-3; D is unclear. CDR3 length equals 15 residues. Trimming took off 0 bases at V and 4 bases at J, with 11 bases between the two ends. Looked up from germline, CDR1 is KGHSH and CDR2 is LQKENI. The CDR3 sequence is CASSPPSPTPDTQYF. The CDR3 DNA reads as TGTGCCAGCTCACCACCGAGCCCAACCCCAGATACGCAGTATTTT.

Only one count was recorded for this clone. This chain uses TRBV4-1 with TRBJ1-1; no clear D gene. V was shortened by 1 base and J by 8 bases, with 14 bases between the two germline ends. This CDR3 region has 14 residues. Germline CDR1 reads MGHRA; CDR2 reads YSYEKL. CDR3 protein: CASSQVQGHLEAFF. The CDR3 nucleotides are TGCGCCAGCAGCCAAGTACAAGGGCATTTGGAAGCTTTCTTT.

This chain connects TRBV19 to TRBJ1-4; TRBD1 matches 11 bases. Germline V gene data show CDR1 as LNHDA and CDR2 as SQIVND (reference sequence). The V and J ends lost 5 bases and 3 bases, in that order; junction bases with no gene match: 17. This CDR3 comprises 20 residues. This CDR3 is CASSHDPGQGGLAANEKLFF. The CDR3 coding sequence is TGTGCCAGTAGTCACGATCCGGGACAGGGGGGTCTTGCCGCTAATGAAAAACTGTTTTTT.

V gene TRBV5-6 combines with J gene TRBJ1-1; D is perhaps TRBD1 (6 bases). CDR3 length: 15 amino acids. V lost 4 bases, J lost 2 bases, and 15 bases lay in between. Germline V gene data show CDR1 as SGHDT and CDR2 as YYEEEE. In DNA form, the CDR3 reads TGTGCCAGCAGCATAAACAGGGTACGAAACACTGAAGCTTTCTTT. It encodes CASSINRVRNTEAFF.

The CDR3 here is CASSLRQRNEKLFF. The DNA of the CDR3 is TGTGCCAGCAGCTTGCGGCAGCGTAATGAAAAACTGTTTTTT. The gene calls are TRBV5-4 and TRBJ1-4; no clear D gene. This CDR3 region has 14 residues. Germline loops: CDR1 SGHNT, CDR2 YYREEE (reference sequence). Between the trimmed V and J ends, which lost 1 base and 4 bases, there was a span of 8 bases.

This clone has a single count. The chain carries TRBV7-2 and TRBJ1-2; unclear D gene. The ends were cut back, 2 bases at V and 3 bases at J, with 13 bases in the middle. The CDR3 is made up of 15 amino acids. Germline assignment: CDR1 SGHTA and CDR2 FQGNSA. CDR3 in amino acids: CASSLNSLTHYGYTF. The CDR3 nucleotides read TGTGCCAGCAGCTTAAATAGTCTTACCCACTATGGCTACACCTTC.

This clone has just one count. CDR3 nucleotides: TGTGCCAGCAGTACTCATATGAACACTGAAGCTTTCTTT. Amino acids: CASSTHMNTEAFF. V gene TRBV2 combines with J gene TRBJ1-1; D gene unclear. The CDR3 is made up of 13 amino acids. Germline assignment: CDR1 SNHLY and CDR2 FYNNEI. Trimming pared 5 bases from V and 0 bases from J, leaving 7 bases between.

This sequence joins TRBV6-5 and TRBJ1-2, with TRBD1 matching 8 bases. V was clipped by 6 bases and J by 2 bases; unmatched bases: 5. This CDR3 spans 14 amino acids. CDR1 is MNHEY and CDR2 is SVGAGI in the germline V gene. The DNA of the CDR3 is TGTGCCAGCAGCGACAGGGGCGGCAACTATGGCTACACCTTC. Translation gives CASSDRGGNYGYTF.

The V call is TRBV7-3, the J call TRBJ2-2; a weak D match, TRBD2 (5 bases). The V gene lost 4 bases and the J gene lost 0 bases, with 9 bases spanning the gap. This CDR3 spans 15 amino acids. Germline values: CDR1 SGHTA, CDR2 FQGTGA. In nucleotides, the CDR3 is TGTGCCAGCAGCTATTTCGGGGCGAACACCGGGGAGCTGTTTTTT. This encodes CASSYFGANTGELFF.

The chain employs TRBV18 and TRBJ2-7; 10 positions agree with TRBD1. CDR1 is KGHSH and CDR2 is LQKENI in the germline V gene. V lost 5 bases to trimming and J lost 6 bases; unmatched junction nucleotides: 10. The CDR3 consists of 15 residues. The CDR3 sequence: CASSLSGQGSGEQYF. The CDR3 DNA follows: TGTGCCAGCTCATTATCGGGACAGGGGTCTGGCGAGCAGTACTTC. Full variable domain (remainder filled in from reference TRBV18 and TRBJ2-7): NAGVMQNPRHLVRRRGQEARLRCSPMKGHSHVYWYRQLPEEGLKFMVYLQKENIIDESGMPKERFSAEFPKEGPSILRIQQVVRGDSAAYFCASSLSGQGSGEQYFGPGTRLTVT.

The rearrangement links TRBV5-1 to TRBJ1-5; TRBD1 aligns across 7 bases. Germline CDR1 is SGHRS and CDR2 is YFSETQ. CDR3 length equals 13 residues. The ends lost 8 bases at V and 4 bases at J; junction bases unmatched: 6. DNA for the CDR3: TGCGCCAGTAGGACAGGTGAAAATCAGCCCCAGCATTTT. It translates to CASRTGENQPQHF.

The rearrangement joins TRBV27 to TRBJ2-7; a possible D gene is TRBD1 (5 bases). The CDR3 runs 13 residues. Germline assignment: CDR1 MNHEY and CDR2 SMNVEV (reference sequence). With 5 bases removed from V and 7 bases from J, the gap between germline ends came to 15 bases. CDR3 in DNA: TGTGCCAGCAGTAAAGGACACAGGACAGAGCAGTACTTC. This codes for CASSKGHRTEQYF.